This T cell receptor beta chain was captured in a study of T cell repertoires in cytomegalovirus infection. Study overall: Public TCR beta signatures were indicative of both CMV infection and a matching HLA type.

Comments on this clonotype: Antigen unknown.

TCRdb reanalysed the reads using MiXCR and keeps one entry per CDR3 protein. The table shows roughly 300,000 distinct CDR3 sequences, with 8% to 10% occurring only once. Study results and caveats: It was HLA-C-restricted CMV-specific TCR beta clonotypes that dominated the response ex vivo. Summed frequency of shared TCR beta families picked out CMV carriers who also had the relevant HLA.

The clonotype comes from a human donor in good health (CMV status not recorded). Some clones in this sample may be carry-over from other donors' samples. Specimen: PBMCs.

The CDR3: CASSTYRGIGNQPQHF. The CDR3, as DNA: TGTGCCAGCAGTACATACAGGGGTATTGGCAATCAGCCCCAGCATTTT. This chain connects TRBV6-2 or TRBV6-3 to TRBJ1-5; 7 positions agree with TRBD1. Germline V gene lookup returns CDR1 MNHEY and CDR2 SVGEGT. V lost 5 bases to trimming and J lost 2 bases; unmatched junction nucleotides: 9. CDR3 length: 16 residues.